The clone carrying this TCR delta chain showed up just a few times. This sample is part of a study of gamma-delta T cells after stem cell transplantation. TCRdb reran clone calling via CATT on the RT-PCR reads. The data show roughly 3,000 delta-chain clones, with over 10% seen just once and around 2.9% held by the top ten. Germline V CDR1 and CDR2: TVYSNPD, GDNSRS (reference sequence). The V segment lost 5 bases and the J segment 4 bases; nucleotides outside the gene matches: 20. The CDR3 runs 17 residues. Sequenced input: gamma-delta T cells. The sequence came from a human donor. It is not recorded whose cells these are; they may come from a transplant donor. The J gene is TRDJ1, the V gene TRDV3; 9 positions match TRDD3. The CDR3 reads CALEPRVLGDSLDKLIF. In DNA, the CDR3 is TGTGCCCTTGAACCACGGGTACTGGGGGACTCCCTCGATAAACTCATCTTT.